This T cell receptor (beta chain) comes out of a study of blood T cells in healthy people across ages (dated by TCRdb to about 2015). A note on the overall study: In model experiments, roughly one uniquely barcoded TCR beta cDNA molecule per two T cells was captured by template switching. The study measured age-related changes in TCR beta repertoire diversity using deep sequencing normalized with unique cDNA molecular identifiers. The donors were divided into four age groups: young (average around 17 years), middle-aged (about 39), aged (approximately 62) and long-lived (about 90). For two donors (one aged 18 to 30 and one aged 80 or older), the study analyzed two additional independent replicas of 1 million unique cDNA reads from the same blood draw.

To prepare the library, 5' RACE was applied. Sequencing was carried out with an Illumina HiSeq 2500. A second roughly 6 to 12 cycle PCR used a sample-barcoded 5' primer and a J-beta primer mix. A template-switch 5' adaptor carrying 12 random nucleotides introduced a unique molecular identifier onto each TCR beta cDNA molecule. Each sample yielded at least 2.5 million CDR3-containing paired-end reads. The Mint cDNA synthesis kit, primed by a TRBC-specific oligonucleotide, was used to synthesize first-strand cDNA from all RNA. After uracil-DNA glycosylase treatment, a first 18-cycle PCR used universal primers M1SS and BC2_uni_R on all cDNA. The paper's data handling went like this. Normalization of each sample was performed by random selection of 1 million high-quality reads, each carrying a distinct molecular identifier. Instead of being binned into consensus sequences, reads with shared molecular identifiers were discarded. MiTCR, set to a Q25 quality threshold and the strictest error-elimination algorithm, was used for CDR3 identification, clonotype clustering and error correction. A nonparametric unseen species model with Euler transformation was used to estimate lower-bound total TCR beta diversity. Using fastp trimming at Q25 and MiXCR clonotype assembly, TCRdb reanalyzed the public sequencing data and kept in-frame beta chains. Entries that share a CDR3 protein sequence are merged under the most common genes and DNA. Clone size and V and J calls follow TCRdb, not the original study. This sample gives about 800,000 distinct CDR3 sequences in total; more than 20% of them show up just once. Together, the top ten hold roughly 3.5% of the sample.

The CDR3 covers 17 residues, taking in both the cysteine and the phenylalanine. Only the CDR3 region is kept as DNA, spanning 51 bases read in frame from base 1. The paper as a whole reports these results and caveats: Donor CMV infection status was unknown, potentially confounding age-related changes in expanded clonotypes. Observed TCR beta diversity per million T cells fell roughly linearly with age, and a significant reduction was already apparent by age roughly 40. The long-lived group showed more naive CD4+ T cells, fewer expanded clones and increased TCR diversity than the aged group, suggesting age selection. Conclusive comparison of naive and antigen-experienced compartments was prevented by the profiling of bulk unsorted PBMCs. A strong correlation was found between observed TCR beta diversity and the percentage of naive T cells measured by flow cytometry. Estimates of total diversity based on one million sequenced T cells were regarded as lower bounds and as underestimates.

In this sample, this clonotype turned up a few times. Its binding antigen is unknown. Per-base qualities were not stored, and no clone one base away is much larger. The approximately 39 donors, aged about 6 to 100 years, were systemically healthy Caucasian individuals from Russia. Each donor gave roughly 9.5 milliliters of peripheral blood, collected into EDTA-treated Vacutainer tubes. PBMCs were isolated by Ficoll-Paque density-gradient centrifugation, with at least 7 million obtained per sample. Trizol reagent was used to extract total RNA from the PBMCs, yielding at least 5 micrograms per sample. The percentages of naive CD45RAhigh/CD27high T cells were determined by flow cytometry on a PBMC aliquot from every donor. The same sample was also studied in work on T cells of mothers and their children. As the second publication notes: Nine systemically healthy Caucasian individuals served as donors, namely three mothers together with their six children. cDNA synthesis consumed the entire amount of extracted RNA, loaded at approximately 1.6 ug RNA in each 15 ul reaction. In the second PCR, the M1S primer added sample barcodes and 2-4 random nucleotides. More than 9 million TCR beta CDR3 reads were obtained from each mother, and roughly 3.1 million reads were obtained from each child. In both related and unrelated pairs, thymic selection shapes the output of TCR recombination in a similar way, with inherited differences having only a minor effect. Related mother-child pairs always showed normalized repertoire overlap that was slightly higher than in unrelated mother-child pairs, though the difference was never significant. With a sensitivity of approximately 100 clones per million clonotypes, no persistent microchimeric T cell clones were detected. In the study, deep NGS was used to compare the TCR beta repertoires of mothers and children, and features distinguishing related mother-child pairs from unrelated individuals were sought. The mean age was 40 +/- 4 years for the mothers and roughly 10 +/- 4 years for the children. After adapters were ligated using NEBNext reagents, the libraries underwent 100+100 nt paired-end sequencing on an Illumina HiSeq 2000. To prevent cross-contamination, the mother and child libraries were prepared one month apart and sequenced in separate runs. Each donor had between roughly 500,000 and 2,100,000 distinct TCR beta clonotypes identified. Naive TCR beta clonotypes were estimated from low-frequency clonotypes matched to each donor's FACS-determined naive share, without sorting.

The chain is assembled from TRBV12-3 or TRBV12-4 and TRBJ2-1, with 9 bases aligning to TRBD2. The J call may be in error: the DNA end matches TRBJ2-5 better. The sequence was collected from a boy aged 5-17 years in good health. Sequenced: blood. The CDR3 protein is CASSLARRGRAEETQYF. The sequenced DNA: TGTGCCAGCAGTTTAGCCCGGCGCGGGAGGGCCGAGGAGACCCAGTACTTC.